This T cell receptor (beta chain) was identified during a study of cytomegalovirus exposure and HLA in healthy donors. Comment on this clone: What it binds is unknown.

Notes on the study in general: An apparent linkage of common viral pathogens to several of the most significant clusters emerged in a later analysis. 164 TCR beta chains were listed as cytomegalovirus-associated.

Donors were nominally healthy when sampled, though unrecorded immune exposures were likely. Germline-derived CDR1 and CDR2 are SGDLS and YYNGEE. V was cut by 0 bases and J by 2 bases, with 9 bases left in between. The CDR3 has 15 residues. Vbeta (60) and Jbeta (13) primers were used in the PCR. Libraries were prepared by immunoSEQ multiplex PCR; TCRdb keeps only in-frame clonotypes and omits some of them. The table lists 110,000 or so clones, roughly 82% of them singletons. The chain uses TRBV9 and TRBJ2-1, with D maybe TRBD2 (6 bases). The specimen sequenced was PBMCs. This TCR was recovered from a woman under 30 in good health and CMV-seronegative. The DNA of the CDR3 is TGTGCCAGCAGCGTAGCGGGGGAGGCCTACAATGAGCAGTTCTTC. It codes for CASSVAGEAYNEQFF.